The clone carrying this T cell receptor (beta chain) was seen a handful of times. The junction had 6 bases not matched to a gene; V was cut back by 0 bases and J by 5 bases. CDR1 and CDR2 from the germline V gene are SGHNT and YYREEE (reference sequence). The CDR3 has 16 residues. TCRdb re-called the RT-PCR reads through MiXCR, storing one row per CDR3 protein. The sample shows about 410,000 distinct CDR3 sequences, approximately 16% of them seen only once. The data originate from a study of patients and donors after allogeneic stem cell transplantation. The chain combines TRBV5-4 with TRBJ2-1; 9 nucleotides match TRBD2. The sequencing sample was made of blood, either unsorted or a sorted T cell fraction (not recorded which). This TCR came from a human donor who was either an allogeneic HSCT recipient or a stem cell or donor lymphocyte infusion donor (not recorded which). It is not recorded whose cells these are; they may come from a transplant donor. CDR3 coding DNA: TGTGCCAGCAGCTTGGCCGGGGTAGCGGGAGACAATGAGCAGTTCTTC. Translated, it gives CASSLAGVAGDNEQFF.